The rows below give T cell receptor beta chains drawn from one sample of a study of PD-1 blockade in classical Hodgkin lymphoma. Assay used: immunoSEQ multiplex PCR; TCRdb lists only in-frame clones, some missing. This sample has about 36,000 clones, with approximately 69% found just once. This sample comprised peripheral blood mononuclear cells (PBMCs), obtained before the second cycle of nivolumab. The receptors were sampled from a human donor with classical Hodgkin lymphoma. Both conserved end residues are part of each CDR3. D genes are given only for firm matches. Clone size appears in some rows only: once, few, many, or a class for an expanded clone.

V gene: TRBV29-1; D gene: TRBD1; J gene: TRBJ1-2; clone size: -; CDR3 protein: CSVGGQGYGYTF; CDR3 DNA: TGCAGCGTTGGCGGACAGGGCTATGGCTACACCTTC
V gene: TRBV4-2; D gene: TRBD1; J gene: TRBJ2-4; clone size: -; CDR3 protein: CASSQSGTGVLIAKNIQYF; CDR3 DNA: TGTGCCAGCAGCCAATCCGGGACAGGGGTCCTCATAGCCAAAAACATTCAGTACTTC
V gene: TRBV28; D gene: -; J gene: TRBJ2-1; clone size: medium-sized; CDR3 protein: CASSLWTASASSNEQFF; CDR3 DNA: TGTGCCAGCAGTTTATGGACCGCTAGCGCGTCCAGCAATGAGCAGTTCTTC
V gene: TRBV19; D gene: -; J gene: TRBJ1-2; clone size: -; CDR3 protein: CASSMPPENYGYTF; CDR3 DNA: TGTGCCAGTAGTATGCCGCCAGAAAACTATGGCTACACCTTC
V gene: TRBV28; D gene: -; J gene: TRBJ2-2; clone size: few; CDR3 protein: CASIDQADNTGELFF; CDR3 DNA: TGTGCCAGCATAGATCAAGCGGATAACACCGGGGAGCTGTTTTTT
V gene: TRBV7-3; D gene: -; J gene: TRBJ1-1; clone size: -; CDR3 protein: CASSSGMNTEAFF; CDR3 DNA: TGTGCCAGCAGCTCCGGAATGAACACTGAAGCTTTCTTT
V gene: TRBV28; D gene: TRBD2; J gene: TRBJ2-1; clone size: -; CDR3 protein: CASSFEALIGLAGGSYNEQFF; CDR3 DNA: TGTGCCAGCAGTTTCGAAGCCCTCATAGGACTAGCGGGAGGCTCCTACAATGAGCAGTTCTTC
V gene: TRBV6-5; D gene: -; J gene: TRBJ2-7; clone size: -; CDR3 protein: CASSYSGRGTYEQYF; CDR3 DNA: TGTGCCAGCAGTTACTCAGGGAGGGGGACCTACGAGCAGTACTTC
V gene: TRBV7-9; D gene: -; J gene: TRBJ1-4; clone size: -; CDR3 protein: CASSPEREKLFF; CDR3 DNA: TGTGCCAGCAGCCCCGAGCGCGAAAAACTGTTTTTT
V gene: TRBV6-1; D gene: -; J gene: TRBJ2-1; clone size: few; CDR3 protein: CATMPPNEQFF; CDR3 DNA: TGTGCCACCATGCCCCCTAATGAGCAGTTCTTC
V gene: TRBV7-2; D gene: TRBD2; J gene: TRBJ2-5; clone size: few; CDR3 protein: CASSPGLAETQYF; CDR3 DNA: TGTGCCAGCAGCCCGGGACTAGCAGAGACCCAGTACTTC
V gene: TRBV10-3; D gene: -; J gene: TRBJ2-7; clone size: -; CDR3 protein: CAISDSTIYEQYF; CDR3 DNA: TGTGCCATCAGTGATTCGACCATCTACGAGCAGTACTTC
V gene: TRBV2; D gene: -; J gene: TRBJ2-7; clone size: -; CDR3 protein: CASSNNYEQYF; CDR3 DNA: TGTGCCAGCAGCAACAACTACGAGCAGTACTTC
V gene: TRBV9; D gene: -; J gene: TRBJ2-3; clone size: -; CDR3 protein: CASSVGQGGFTDTQYF; CDR3 DNA: TGTGCCAGCAGCGTAGGTCAGGGGGGGTTCACAGATACGCAGTATTTT
V gene: TRBV6-1; D gene: TRBD2; J gene: TRBJ2-7; clone size: -; CDR3 protein: CASRLLGLGSYEQYF; CDR3 DNA: TGTGCCAGCAGACTTTTGGGACTAGGCTCCTACGAGCAGTACTTC
V gene: TRBV6-5; D gene: -; J gene: TRBJ2-1; clone size: -; CDR3 protein: CASNRPLSPHEQFF; CDR3 DNA: TGTGCCAGCAATAGGCCCCTTTCCCCCCATGAGCAGTTCTTC
V gene: TRBV6-5; D gene: TRBD1; J gene: TRBJ2-1; clone size: -; CDR3 protein: CASSTGTGSYNEQFF; CDR3 DNA: TGTGCCAGCAGTACCGGGACAGGGAGTTACAATGAGCAGTTCTTC
V gene: TRBV5-4; D gene: TRBD1; J gene: TRBJ1-4; clone size: -; CDR3 protein: CASSLTGGKLFF; CDR3 DNA: TGTGCCAGCAGCCTGACAGGGGGAAAACTGTTTTTT
V gene: TRBV6-5; D gene: -; J gene: TRBJ1-1; clone size: -; CDR3 protein: CASSPTLLVNTEAFF; CDR3 DNA: TGTGCCAGCAGCCCCACCCTCTTAGTTAACACTGAGGCTTTCTTT
V gene: TRBV5-1; D gene: TRBD2; J gene: TRBJ2-1; clone size: -; CDR3 protein: CASSSAGGTNEQFF; CDR3 DNA: TGCGCCAGCAGCTCCGCCGGGGGGACCAATGAGCAGTTCTTC
V gene: TRBV18; D gene: TRBD2; J gene: TRBJ2-7; clone size: -; CDR3 protein: CASSPPSGGPDEQYF; CDR3 DNA: TGTGCCAGCTCACCACCTTCGGGAGGGCCGGACGAGCAGTACTTC
V gene: TRBV6-6; D gene: -; J gene: TRBJ1-1; clone size: few; CDR3 protein: CASSNSGTVSEAFF; CDR3 DNA: TGTGCCAGCAGTAACTCCGGGACGGTTTCTGAAGCTTTCTTT
V gene: TRBV5-4; D gene: -; J gene: TRBJ2-5; clone size: few; CDR3 protein: CASSQKGRETQYF; CDR3 DNA: TGTGCCAGCAGCCAAAAGGGGCGGGAGACCCAGTACTTC
V gene: TRBV7-4; D gene: -; J gene: TRBJ1-5; clone size: -; CDR3 protein: CASSLVGRPLSQPQHF; CDR3 DNA: TGTGCCAGCAGCTTAGTCGGACGTCCCTTATCTCAGCCCCAGCATTTT